A selection of T cell receptor beta chains follows, all from one sample in a study of blood T cell repertoires in COVID-19. The table came from immunoSEQ multiplex PCR; TCRdb's copy has only in-frame clones and leaves some out. The data contain fewer than 40,000 clones, roughly 75% of them seen just once; the ten biggest clones take up roughly 35%. Sequenced: peripheral blood. All receptors come from a man at least 80 years old with active or convalescent COVID-19. Both conserved end residues are part of each CDR3. Each record gives: D gene, J gene, V gene, clone size, CDR3 DNA, CDR3 protein. A D gene is named only where the DNA matches it firmly. Clone size is stated in some rows and not others, as once, few, many or a class when expanded.

.,TRBJ1-2,TRBV4-2,.,TGTGCCAGCAGCCAAGACCAGGGGACCACAGCTAACTATGGCTACACCTTC,CASSQDQGTTANYGYTF
TRBD2,TRBJ2-5,TRBV5-5,.,TGTGCCAGCATGAGGACTAGCGGGAGAAGAGAGACCCAGTACTTC,CASMRTSGRRETQYF
TRBD1,TRBJ1-5,TRBV5-5,.,TGTGCCAGCAGCTTGGGGACAGGATCGGGGGAGCATTTT,CASSLGTGSGEHF
TRBD2,TRBJ2-3,TRBV7-2,.,TGTGCCAGCAGCTTAGCCCCGCTAGCGGGGGGGCTCACAGATACGCAGTATTTT,CASSLAPLAGGLTDTQYF
TRBD1,TRBJ1-1,TRBV9,few,TGTGCCAGCAGCCGGGGACAGACGAACACTGAAGCTTTCTTT,CASSRGQTNTEAFF
TRBD2,TRBJ2-5,TRBV28,.,TGTGCCAGCCAATCCCCAGCGGGACAAGAGACCCAGTACTTC,CASQSPAGQETQYF
TRBD1,TRBJ1-2,TRBV7-9,.,TGTGCCAGCAGCCGGGACAGCTATGGCTACACCTTC,CASSRDSYGYTF
TRBD2,TRBJ2-1,TRBV4-2,.,TGTGCCAGCAGCCAAGGACTAGCGGGAGTGGAGCAGTTCTTC,CASSQGLAGVEQFF
.,TRBJ2-5,TRBV27,.,TGTGCCAGCAGCCCTAGGAGGTGGGAGACCCAGTACTTC,CASSPRRWETQYF
TRBD1,TRBJ2-7,TRBV5-6,.,TGTGCCAGCAGCTTGGGGGACAGGCCGAGCTCCTACGAGCAGTACTTC,CASSLGDRPSSYEQYF
.,TRBJ1-3,TRBV7-3,.,TGTGCCAGCAGCTTAAATGGACAGACAAGTAACACCATATATTTT,CASSLNGQTSNTIYF
TRBD1,TRBJ2-1,TRBV2,.,TGTGCCAGCAGTGGATGGGGACAGGGAAACAATGAGCAGTTCTTC,CASSGWGQGNNEQFF
.,TRBJ2-5,TRBV7-9,few,TGTGCCAGCAGCTTAGCAGAGGGAGGTACCCAGTACTTC,CASSLAEGGTQYF
.,TRBJ2-5,TRBV21-1,.,TGTGCCAGCAGCGCTAGGGACAGGCCCCAAGAGACCCAGTACTTC,CASSARDRPQETQYF
.,TRBJ2-7,TRBV5-5,.,TGTGCCAGCAGCAGGGAGCCTTCTCGAAGTAGTGAGCAGTACTTC,CASSREPSRSSEQYF
TRBD1,TRBJ2-7,TRBV4-1,.,TGCGCCAGCAGCCCACAGGGGGCGAATTACGAGCAGTACTTC,CASSPQGANYEQYF
.,TRBJ2-3,TRBV3-1/TRBV3-2,.,TGTGCCAGCAGCCAAGATATTCGCACAGATACGCAGTATTTT,CASSQDIRTDTQYF
.,TRBJ1-1,TRBV5-1,.,TGCGCCAGCAGCTTGAATGTCGGCACTGAAGCTTTCTTT,CASSLNVGTEAFF
TRBD2,TRBJ2-5,TRBV6-2/TRBV6-3,.,TGTGCCAGCAGCCCAGCGGGGAGCTGGACCCAGTACTTC,CASSPAGSWTQYF
TRBD2,TRBJ2-7,TRBV11-2,few,TGTGCCAGCAGCTCGTATAGCGGGACCACCTACGAGCAGTACTTC,CASSSYSGTTYEQYF
.,TRBJ1-5,TRBV24-1,few,TGTGCCACCAGTGATTTGAAGCCAGGGATGGGCAATCAGCCCCAGCATTTT,CATSDLKPGMGNQPQHF
.,TRBJ2-5,TRBV11-2,.,TGTGCCAGCAGCAAGTCGGAGGGGAACGGAGAGACCCAGTACTTC,CASSKSEGNGETQYF